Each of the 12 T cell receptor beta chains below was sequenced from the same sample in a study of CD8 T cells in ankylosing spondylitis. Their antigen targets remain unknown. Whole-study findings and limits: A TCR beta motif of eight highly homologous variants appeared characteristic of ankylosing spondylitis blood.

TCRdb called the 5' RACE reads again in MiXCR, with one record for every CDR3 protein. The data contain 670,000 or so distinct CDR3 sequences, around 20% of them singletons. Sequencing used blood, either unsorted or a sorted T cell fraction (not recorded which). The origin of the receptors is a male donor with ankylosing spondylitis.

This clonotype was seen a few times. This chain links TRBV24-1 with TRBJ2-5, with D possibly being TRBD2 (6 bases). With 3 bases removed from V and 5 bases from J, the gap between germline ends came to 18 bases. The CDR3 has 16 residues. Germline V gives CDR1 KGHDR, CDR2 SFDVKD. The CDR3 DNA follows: TGTGCCACCAGTGATCCGTCCTCCCCGGCGGGGGAGACCCAGTACTTC. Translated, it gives CATSDPSSPAGETQYF.

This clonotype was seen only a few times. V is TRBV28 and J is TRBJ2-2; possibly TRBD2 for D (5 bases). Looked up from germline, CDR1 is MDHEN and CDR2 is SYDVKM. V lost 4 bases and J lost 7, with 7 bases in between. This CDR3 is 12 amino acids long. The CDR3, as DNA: TGTGCCAGCAGTTCGGGGATCGGGGAGCTGTTTTTT. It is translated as CASSSGIGELFF.

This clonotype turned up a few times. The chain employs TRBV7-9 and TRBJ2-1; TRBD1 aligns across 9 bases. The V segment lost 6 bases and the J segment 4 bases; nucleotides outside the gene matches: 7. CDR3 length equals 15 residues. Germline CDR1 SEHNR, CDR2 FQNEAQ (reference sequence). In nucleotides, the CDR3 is TGTGCCAGCAGTACTAGACAGGGGGTTTACAATGAGCAGTTCTTC. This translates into CASSTRQGVYNEQFF.

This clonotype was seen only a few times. CDR3 sequence reads: CASSSRSRGGNTGELFF. The CDR3 nucleotides read TGCGCCAGCAGCTCCCGTTCGCGGGGGGGTAACACCGGGGAGCTGTTTTTT. The rearrangement joins TRBV5-1 to TRBJ2-2, with TRBD2 matching 9 bases. V shed 3 bases, J shed 2 bases, and the junction held 8 bases outside the gene matches. CDR3 length equals 17 residues. Germline CDR1 SGHRS, CDR2 YFSETQ.

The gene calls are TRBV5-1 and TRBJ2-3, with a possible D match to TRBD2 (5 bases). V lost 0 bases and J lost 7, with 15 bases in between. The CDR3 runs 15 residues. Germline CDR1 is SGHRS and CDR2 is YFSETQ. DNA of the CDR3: TGCGCCAGCAGCTTGGTATCGGGGTCCGACAATACGCAGTATTTT. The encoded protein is CASSLVSGSDNTQYF.

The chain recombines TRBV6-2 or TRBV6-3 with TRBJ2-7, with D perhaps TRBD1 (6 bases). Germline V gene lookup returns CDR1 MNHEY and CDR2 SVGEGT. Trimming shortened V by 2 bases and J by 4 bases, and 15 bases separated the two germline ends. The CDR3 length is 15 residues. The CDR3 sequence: CASSYPDSRVYEQYF. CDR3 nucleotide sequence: TGTGCCAGCAGTTACCCGGACAGCAGGGTATACGAGCAGTACTTC.

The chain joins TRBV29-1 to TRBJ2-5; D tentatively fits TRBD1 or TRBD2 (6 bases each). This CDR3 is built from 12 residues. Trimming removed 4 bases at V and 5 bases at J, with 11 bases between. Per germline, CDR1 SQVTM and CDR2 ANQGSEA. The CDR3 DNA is TGCAGCGTTGGGCAGGGGAGGGAGACCCAGTACTTC. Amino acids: CSVGQGRETQYF.

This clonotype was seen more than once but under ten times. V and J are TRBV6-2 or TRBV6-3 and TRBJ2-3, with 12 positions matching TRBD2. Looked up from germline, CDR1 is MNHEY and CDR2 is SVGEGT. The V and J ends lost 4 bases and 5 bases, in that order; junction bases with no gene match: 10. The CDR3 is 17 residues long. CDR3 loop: CASSSSTSGRFVDTQYF. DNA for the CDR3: TGTGCCAGCAGTTCATCTACTAGCGGGAGGTTCGTAGATACGCAGTATTTT.

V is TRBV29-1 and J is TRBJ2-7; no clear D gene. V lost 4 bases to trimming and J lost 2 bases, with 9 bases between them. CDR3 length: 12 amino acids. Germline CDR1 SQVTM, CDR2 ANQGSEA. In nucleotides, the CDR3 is TGCAGCGTTGGTTTCACTACCTACGAGCAGTACTTC. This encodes CSVGFTTYEQYF.

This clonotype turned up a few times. The CDR3 sequence: CALGTSLNTGELFF. As DNA, the CDR3 is TGTGCCCTAGGGACATCCCTGAACACCGGGGAGCTGTTTTTT. The rearrangement links TRBV5-8 to TRBJ2-2, with D possibly matching TRBD1 (6 bases). CDR3 length: 14 amino acids. V lost 10 bases and J lost 1, with 14 bases in between. CDR1 is SGHTS, CDR2 YDEGEE, per germline.

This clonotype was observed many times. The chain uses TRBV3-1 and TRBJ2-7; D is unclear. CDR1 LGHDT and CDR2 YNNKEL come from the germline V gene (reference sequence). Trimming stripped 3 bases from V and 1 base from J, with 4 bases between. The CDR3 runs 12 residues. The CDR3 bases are TGTGCCAGCAGCCAGGGGTCCTACGAGCAGTACTTC. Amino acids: CASSQGSYEQYF.

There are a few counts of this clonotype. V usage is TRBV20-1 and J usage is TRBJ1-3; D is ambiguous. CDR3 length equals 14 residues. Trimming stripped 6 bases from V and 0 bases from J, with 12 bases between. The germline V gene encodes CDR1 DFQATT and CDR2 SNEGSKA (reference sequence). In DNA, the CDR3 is TGCAGTGCGGTGAAGCCGAGCTCTGGAAACACCATATATTTT. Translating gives CSAVKPSSGNTIYF.